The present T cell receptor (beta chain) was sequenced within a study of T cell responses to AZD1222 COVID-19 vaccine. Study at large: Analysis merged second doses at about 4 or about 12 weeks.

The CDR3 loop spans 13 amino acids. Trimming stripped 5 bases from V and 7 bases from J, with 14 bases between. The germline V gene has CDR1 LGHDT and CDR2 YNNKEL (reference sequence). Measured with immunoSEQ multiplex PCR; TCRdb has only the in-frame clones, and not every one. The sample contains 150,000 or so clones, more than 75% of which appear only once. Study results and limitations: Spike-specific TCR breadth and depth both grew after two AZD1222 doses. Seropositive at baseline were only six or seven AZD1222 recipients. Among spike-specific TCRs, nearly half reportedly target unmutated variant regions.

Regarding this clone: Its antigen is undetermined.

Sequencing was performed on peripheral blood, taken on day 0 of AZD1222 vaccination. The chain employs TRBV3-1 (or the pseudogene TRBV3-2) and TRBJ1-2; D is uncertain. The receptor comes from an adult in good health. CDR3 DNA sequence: TGTGCCAGCAGCGGATCCATTGAACGTGGCTACACCTTC. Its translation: CASSGSIERGYTF.